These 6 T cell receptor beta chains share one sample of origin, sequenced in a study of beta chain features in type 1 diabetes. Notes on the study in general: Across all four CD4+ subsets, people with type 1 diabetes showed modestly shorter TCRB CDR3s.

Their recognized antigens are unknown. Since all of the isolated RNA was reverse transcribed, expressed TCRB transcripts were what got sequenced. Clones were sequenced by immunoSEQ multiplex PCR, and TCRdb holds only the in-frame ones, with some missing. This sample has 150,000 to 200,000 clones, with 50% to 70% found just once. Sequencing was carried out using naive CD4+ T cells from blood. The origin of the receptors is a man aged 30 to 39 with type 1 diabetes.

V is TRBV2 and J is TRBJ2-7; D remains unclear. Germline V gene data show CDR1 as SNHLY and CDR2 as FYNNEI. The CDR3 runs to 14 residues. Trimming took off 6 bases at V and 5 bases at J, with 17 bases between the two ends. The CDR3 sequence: CASSTLGGTNEQYF. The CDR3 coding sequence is TGTGCCAGCAGCACCTTGGGTGGTACCAACGAGCAGTACTTC. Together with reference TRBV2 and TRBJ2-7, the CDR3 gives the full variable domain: EPEVTQTPSHQVTQMGQEVILRCVPISNHLYFYWYRQILGQKVEFLVSFYNNEISEKSEIFDDQFSVERPDGSNFTLKIRSTKLEDSAMYFCASSTLGGTNEQYFGPGTRLTVT.

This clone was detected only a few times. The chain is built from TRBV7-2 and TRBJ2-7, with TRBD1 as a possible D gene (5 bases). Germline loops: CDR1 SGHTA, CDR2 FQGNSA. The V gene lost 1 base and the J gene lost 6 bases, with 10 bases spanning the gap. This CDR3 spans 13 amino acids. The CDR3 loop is CASSLGLQGEQYF. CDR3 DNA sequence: TGTGCCAGCAGCTTAGGGCTTCAGGGCGAGCAGTACTTC.

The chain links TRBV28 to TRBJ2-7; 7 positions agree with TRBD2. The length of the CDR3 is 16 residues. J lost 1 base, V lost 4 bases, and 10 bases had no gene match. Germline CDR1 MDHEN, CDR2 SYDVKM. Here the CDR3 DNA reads TGTGCCAGCAGTTCAGCGGGGCACGGTTGGTCCTACGAGCAGTACTTC. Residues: CASSSAGHGWSYEQYF.

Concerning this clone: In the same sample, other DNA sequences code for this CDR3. CDR3 protein: CASSLAGTGANVLTF. In DNA, the CDR3 is TGCGCCAGCAGCTTAGCAGGGACCGGGGCCAACGTCCTGACTTTC. The V call is TRBV5-1, the J call TRBJ2-6, with D perhaps TRBD1 or TRBD2 (5 bases each). Germline CDR1 SGHRS, CDR2 YFSETQ. This CDR3 has 15 amino acids. V lost 2 bases, J lost 4 bases, and 10 bases lay in between.

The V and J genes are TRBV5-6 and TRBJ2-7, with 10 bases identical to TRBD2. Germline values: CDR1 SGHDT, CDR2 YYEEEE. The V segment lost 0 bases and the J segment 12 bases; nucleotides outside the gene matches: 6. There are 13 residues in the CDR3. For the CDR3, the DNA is TGTGCCAGCAGCTTGGATGCTAGCGGGGGACCGTACTTC. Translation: CASSLDASGGPYF.

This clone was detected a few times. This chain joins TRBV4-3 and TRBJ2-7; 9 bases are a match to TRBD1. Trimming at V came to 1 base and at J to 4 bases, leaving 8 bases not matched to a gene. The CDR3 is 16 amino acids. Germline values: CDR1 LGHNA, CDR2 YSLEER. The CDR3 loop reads CASSQGRGQGRYEQYF. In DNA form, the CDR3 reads TGCGCCAGCAGCCAAGGGCGGGGACAGGGCCGTTACGAGCAGTACTTC.